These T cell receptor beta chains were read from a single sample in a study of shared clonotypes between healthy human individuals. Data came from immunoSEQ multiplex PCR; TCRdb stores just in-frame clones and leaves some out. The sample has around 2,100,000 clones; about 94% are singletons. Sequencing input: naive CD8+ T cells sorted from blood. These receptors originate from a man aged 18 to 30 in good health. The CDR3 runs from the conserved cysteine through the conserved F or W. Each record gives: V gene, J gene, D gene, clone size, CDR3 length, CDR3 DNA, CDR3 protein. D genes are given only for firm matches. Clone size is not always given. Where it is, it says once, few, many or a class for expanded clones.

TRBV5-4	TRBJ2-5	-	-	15	TGTGCCAGCAGCTTGGACCGGGAGATGGGAGAGACCCAGTACTTC	CASSLDREMGETQYF
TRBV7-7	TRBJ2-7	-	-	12	TGTGCTAGCAGCTTAGCCTGGACACGGCAGTACTTC	CASSLAWTRQYF
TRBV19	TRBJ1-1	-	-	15	TGTGCCAGTAGTATATGGTCAGGGGCTAGGGCTGAAGCTTTCTTT	CASSIWSGARAEAFF
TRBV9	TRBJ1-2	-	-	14	TGTGCCAGCAGCGTAGGGGAGGAGAACTATGGCTACACCTTC	CASSVGEENYGYTF
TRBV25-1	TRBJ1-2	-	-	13	TGTGCCAGCAGCCCCTCTAGGGGGGAAGGCTACACCTTC	CASSPSRGEGYTF
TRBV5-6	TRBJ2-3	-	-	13	TGTGCCAGCAGTTTTCTGGAGGTAGATACGCAGTATTTT	CASSFLEVDTQYF
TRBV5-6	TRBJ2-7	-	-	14	TGTGCCAGCAGCACGACTAGTGAGGCCTACGAGCAGTACTTC	CASSTTSEAYEQYF
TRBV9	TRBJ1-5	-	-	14	TGTGCCAGCAGCCCCGACAGGAGCAATCAGCCCCAGCATTTT	CASSPDRSNQPQHF
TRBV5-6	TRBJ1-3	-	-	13	TGTGCCAGCAGCTTGGAACTGCAAAACACCATATATTTT	CASSLELQNTIYF
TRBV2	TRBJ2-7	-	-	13	TGTGCCAGCAGTGAAACAGGGAGCTACGAGCAGTACTTC	CASSETGSYEQYF
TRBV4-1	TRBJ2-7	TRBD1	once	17	TGCGCCAGCAGCCAAGATCTCTGGGACAGGGGCCTTTACGAGCAGTACTTC	CASSQDLWDRGLYEQYF
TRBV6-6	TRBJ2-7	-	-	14	TGTGCCAGCAGTTACGCAGGGGATACCTACGAGCAGTACTTC	CASSYAGDTYEQYF
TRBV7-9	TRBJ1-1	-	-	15	TGTGCCAGCAGCTTAGCAGGCGGGAGCAACACTGAAGCTTTCTTT	CASSLAGGSNTEAFF
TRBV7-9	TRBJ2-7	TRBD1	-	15	TGTGCCAGCAGCCATGGACAGGGGGCTTCGAAAGAGCAGTACTTC	CASSHGQGASKEQYF
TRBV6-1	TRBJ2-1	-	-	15	TGTGCCAGCAGTGAAGCGCGGGGTTCCTACAATGAGCAGTTCTTC	CASSEARGSYNEQFF
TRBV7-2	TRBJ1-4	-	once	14	TGTGCCAGCAGTCCCTCTGGGACAAATGAAAAACTGTTTTTT	CASSPSGTNEKLFF
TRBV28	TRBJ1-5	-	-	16	TGTGCCAGCAGTTTAAGAACTCAGGGACCAAATCAGCCCCAGCATTTT	CASSLRTQGPNQPQHF
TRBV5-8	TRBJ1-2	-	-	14	TGTGCCAGCAAGGGTTTTTCCGGGATCTATGGCTACACCTTC	CASKGFSGIYGYTF
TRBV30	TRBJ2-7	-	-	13	TGTGCCTTATCCCCGGGACCGGGCTACGAGCAGTACTTC	CALSPGPGYEQYF
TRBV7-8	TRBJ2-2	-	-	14	TGTGCCAGCAGCTTGACAGCGAACACCGGGGAGCTGTTTTTT	CASSLTANTGELFF
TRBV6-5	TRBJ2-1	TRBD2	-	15	TGTGCCAGCAGTTACATAGCGGGAGGGTACAATAAGCAGTTCTTC	CASSYIAGGYNKQFF
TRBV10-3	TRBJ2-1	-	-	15	TGTGCCATCAGTGAGTTAGGAGGGAACTACAATGAGCAGTTCTTC	CAISELGGNYNEQFF
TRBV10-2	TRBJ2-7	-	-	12	TGCGCCAGCAGCCTACGCGCGTACGAGCAGTACTTC	CASSLRAYEQYF
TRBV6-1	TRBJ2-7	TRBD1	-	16	TGTGCCAGCAGTGATATCTTACAGGGGGCGGCGGACGAGCAGTACTTC	CASSDILQGAADEQYF
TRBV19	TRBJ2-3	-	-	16	TGTGCCAGTAGTATAGATGGGGGCCTAGCTACAGATACGCAGTATTTT	CASSIDGGLATDTQYF
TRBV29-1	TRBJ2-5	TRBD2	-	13	TGCAGCGTTTCTAGCGGACTTCAAGAGACCCAGTACTTC	CSVSSGLQETQYF
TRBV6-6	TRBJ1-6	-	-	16	TGTGCCAGCAGTTACTCGGTCCGTTTTAATAATTCACCCCTCCACTTT	CASSYSVRFNNSPLHF
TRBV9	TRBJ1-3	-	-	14	TGTGCCAGCAGCCTGGATCGCTCTGGAAACACCATATATTTT	CASSLDRSGNTIYF
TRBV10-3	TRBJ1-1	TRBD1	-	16	TGTGCCATCAGTGAGTCGGAGGGACAGGGAAACACTGAAGCTTTCTTT	CAISESEGQGNTEAFF
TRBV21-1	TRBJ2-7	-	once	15	TGTGCCAGCAGCAAAAGGAGAGGACAGACCTACGAGCAGTACTTC	CASSKRRGQTYEQYF
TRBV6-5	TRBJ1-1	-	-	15	TGTGCCAGCAGTTACTCGGGGGGGGAACGGGCTGAAGCTTTCTTT	CASSYSGGERAEAFF
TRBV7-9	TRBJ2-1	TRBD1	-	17	TGTGCCAGCAGCTTAAGTAAGGGGGCAACGCCGTACAATGAGCAGTTCTTC	CASSLSKGATPYNEQFF
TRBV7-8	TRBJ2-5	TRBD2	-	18	TGTGCCAGCAGCTCTGGACTAGCGGGGGGTTTGGGATTAGAGACCCAGTACTTC	CASSSGLAGGLGLETQYF
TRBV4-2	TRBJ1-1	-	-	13	TGTGCCAGCAGCCAAGAGCGGAACACTGAAGCTTTCTTT	CASSQERNTEAFF
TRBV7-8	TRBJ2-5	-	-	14	TGTGCCAGCAGCGCGGGACTGTATCAGGAGACCCAGTACTTC	CASSAGLYQETQYF
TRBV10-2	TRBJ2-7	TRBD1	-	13	TGCGCCAGCAGTCGGGACAGCCCCTACGAGCAGTACTTC	CASSRDSPYEQYF
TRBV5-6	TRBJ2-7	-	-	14	TGTGCCAGCAGCTCCCCCCGGGACGCCTACGAGCAGTACTTC	CASSSPRDAYEQYF
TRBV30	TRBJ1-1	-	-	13	TGTGCCTGGAGTTTAGGGGGGCTAACTGAAGCTTTCTTT	CAWSLGGLTEAFF
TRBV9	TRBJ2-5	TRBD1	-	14	TGTGCCAGCAGCCCAGGGACAGCCCAAGAGACCCAGTACTTC	CASSPGTAQETQYF
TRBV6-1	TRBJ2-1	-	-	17	TGTGCCAGCAGTCAAGCGACTGGGGGTTTTCTAACCAATGAGCAGTTCTTC	CASSQATGGFLTNEQFF
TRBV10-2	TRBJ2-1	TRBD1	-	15	TGCGCCAGCAGTGAATACAGGGGCAGAAACAATGAGCAGTTCTTC	CASSEYRGRNNEQFF
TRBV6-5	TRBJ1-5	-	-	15	TGTGCCAGCAGTTACGAAGGGCCCGGGGGGCAGCCCCAGCATTTT	CASSYEGPGGQPQHF
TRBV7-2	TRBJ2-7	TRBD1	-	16	TGTGCCAGCAGCTGGAGGGGACAGGGGGCCCACTACGAGCAGTACTTC	CASSWRGQGAHYEQYF
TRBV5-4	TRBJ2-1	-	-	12	TGTGCCAGCAGCTCGCAGGGGAATGAGCAGTTCTTC	CASSSQGNEQFF
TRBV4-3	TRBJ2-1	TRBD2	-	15	TGCGCCAGCAGCCAAGCGGGAGGGCTTTACAATGAGCAGTTCTTC	CASSQAGGLYNEQFF
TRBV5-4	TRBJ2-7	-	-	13	TGTGCCAGCAGCTTGCAGGGGACCTACGAGCAGTACTTC	CASSLQGTYEQYF
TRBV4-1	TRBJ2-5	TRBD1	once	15	TGCGCCAGCAGCCAAGGAACAGGGGGTTTCGAGACCCAGTACTTC	CASSQGTGGFETQYF
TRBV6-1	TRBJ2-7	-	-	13	TGTGCCAGCAGTGAAATCGGATCCTACGAGCAGTACTTC	CASSEIGSYEQYF
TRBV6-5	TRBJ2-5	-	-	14	TGTGCCAGCAGGGGCGGGGCCCCCGGGGAGACCCAGTACTTC	CASRGGAPGETQYF
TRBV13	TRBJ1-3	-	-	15	TGTGCCAGCAGCACGACCGGTCAGACTGGAAACACCATATATTTT	CASSTTGQTGNTIYF
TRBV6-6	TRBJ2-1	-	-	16	TGTGCCAGCAGCTCCAGTTGGGGAATCTCCTACAATGAGCAGTTCTTC	CASSSSWGISYNEQFF
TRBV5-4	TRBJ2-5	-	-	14	TGTGCCAGCAGCTTGGAGGGAATCCAAGAGACCCAGTACTTC	CASSLEGIQETQYF
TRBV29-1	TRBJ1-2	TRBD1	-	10	TGCAGCGACGGAGACAGGGAACACACCTTC	CSDGDREHTF
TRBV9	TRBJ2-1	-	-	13	TGTGCCAGCAGCCCCCGACGCGAAAATGAGCAGTTCTTC	CASSPRRENEQFF
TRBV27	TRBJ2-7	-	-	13	TGTGCCAGCAGTTTAATGAGCTCCTACGAGCAGTACTTC	CASSLMSSYEQYF
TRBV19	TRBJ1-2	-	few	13	TGTGCCAGTAGTACCGCCGGTTCCTATGGCTACACCTTC	CASSTAGSYGYTF
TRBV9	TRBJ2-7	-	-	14	TGTGCCAGCAGCGTAGAGGACAGCTTCTACGAGCAGTACTTC	CASSVEDSFYEQYF